One sample yielded the 29 T cell receptor beta chains listed below, sequenced in a study of CD4+ T cells in melanoma. The table came from immunoSEQ multiplex PCR; TCRdb's copy has only in-frame clones and leaves some out. The repertoire holds about 140,000 clones, with about nine tenths as singletons. The receptors originated from a human donor with melanoma.

This chain joins TRBV15 and TRBJ1-1; D gene uncertain. V dropped 0 bases and J dropped 6 bases, with 14 bases sitting between them. Per the germline V gene, CDR1 is LNHNV and CDR2 is YYDKDF (reference sequence). CDR3 length equals 15 residues. CDR3 amino acids: CATSRDLGGMAEAFF. The DNA for the CDR3 is TGTGCCACCAGCAGAGATCTGGGTGGAATGGCTGAAGCTTTCTTT.

The chain recombines TRBV6-5 with TRBJ1-2, with D maybe TRBD1 (5 bases). The CDR3 covers 15 residues. V gave up 5 bases and J gave up 8 bases, with 21 bases separating them. Germline CDR1 and CDR2: MNHEY and SVGAGI. CDR3 sequence: CASSSRQYKGRGYTF. In DNA form, the CDR3 reads TGTGCCAGCAGTAGCCGACAGTACAAAGGGCGGGGCTACACCTTC.

The gene calls are TRBV7-3 and TRBJ2-7, with D perhaps assigned TRBD1 or TRBD2 (6 bases each). This CDR3 has 17 residues. In germline, CDR1 is SGHTA, CDR2 FQGTGA. Trimming shortened V by 0 bases and J by 2 bases, and 17 bases separated the two germline ends. The CDR3 DNA is TGTGCCAGCAGCTTAACTGGGGGGCCAAGGAGCCCCTACGAGCAGTACTTC. Its protein product is CASSLTGGPRSPYEQYF.

V usage is TRBV11-2 and J usage is TRBJ1-5; tentative D call: TRBD1 (5 bases). The CDR3 is 13 amino acids. V gave up 5 bases and J gave up 4 bases, with 9 bases separating them. Germline CDR1 and CDR2: SGHAT and FQNNGV. The DNA for the CDR3 is TGTGCCAGCAGCGTGGGGGGTAATCAGCCCCAGCATTTT. This encodes CASSVGGNQPQHF.

The rearrangement links TRBV5-1 to TRBJ2-2; 7 bases map to TRBD2. The V gene's germline CDR1 is SGHRS and CDR2 YFSETQ. Trimming removed 3 bases from V and 1 base from J; junction bases left unmatched: 6. This CDR3 region has 16 residues. CDR3 bases: TGCGCCAGCAGCTCTCGATCGGGGGGGAACACCGGGGAGCTGTTTTTT. It codes for CASSSRSGGNTGELFF.

This clone was recorded only once. The chain employs TRBV2 and TRBJ1-2; 8 bases fit TRBD1. Trimming cost V 5 bases and J 0 bases; bases outside gene matches: 8. This CDR3 has 16 amino acids. The germline CDR1 and CDR2 sequences are SNHLY and FYNNEI. This CDR3 is CASSSTGVIANYGYTF. For the CDR3, the DNA is TGTGCCAGCAGTTCGACAGGGGTCATAGCTAACTATGGCTACACCTTC.

The CDR3 loop reads CASSPGSFSTDTQYF. CDR3 nucleotide sequence: TGTGCCAGCAGCCCCGGGAGTTTTAGCACAGATACGCAGTATTTT. V is TRBV7-9 and J is TRBJ2-3; D might be TRBD2 (6 bases). Germline lookup yields CDR1 SEHNR and CDR2 FQNEAQ (reference sequence). This CDR3 region has 15 residues. V shed 5 bases and J shed 0 bases, with 12 bases lying between them.

This rearrangement joins TRBV5-1 to TRBJ1-3; 9 nucleotides agree with TRBD1. V dropped 3 bases and J dropped 1; count of bases not matched to a gene: 2. From germline, CDR1 is SGHRS and CDR2 YFSETQ. The CDR3 totals 15 residues. Here the CDR3 DNA reads TGCGCCAGCAGCTCACAGGGGGCTTCTGGAAACACCATATATTTT. Protein sequence: CASSSQGASGNTIYF.

Remarks on this clone: Compared with germline, one end of the junction differs, possibly owing to a read error. Here the CDR3 reads CASRRHLSF. In DNA, the CDR3 is TGTGCCAGCAGACGGCATCTCAGCTTT. The chain has TRBV4-2 and TRBJ2-3, with D hard to call. Germline lookup yields CDR1 LGHNA and CDR2 YNFKEQ. The CDR3 has 9 amino acids.

The chain uses TRBV2 and TRBJ2-7; D is unresolved. Germline loops: CDR1 SNHLY, CDR2 FYNNEI. The CDR3 has 10 amino acids. V lost 6 bases and J 3 bases, leaving 3 bases between the germline ends. CDR3 residues: CASRSYEQYF. The CDR3 nucleotides are TGTGCCAGCAGAAGCTACGAGCAGTACTTC.

This sequence joins TRBV5-1 and TRBJ2-5; TRBD2 aligns across 11 bases. The CDR3 extends over 16 amino acids. The trim removed 4 bases at V and 4 bases at J, leaving 9 bases unmatched. The germline V gene encodes CDR1 SGHRS and CDR2 YFSETQ. CDR3 sequence reads: CASSAGGLAGLETQYF. The CDR3 DNA reads TGCGCCAGCAGCGCAGGTGGACTAGCGGGCTTAGAGACCCAGTACTTC.

The chain has TRBV4-1 and TRBJ2-5, with a weak D call TRBD2 (6 bases). This CDR3 is 17 amino acids long. Trimming removed 4 bases from V and 2 bases from J, with 20 bases in between. CDR1 and CDR2 from the germline V gene are MGHRA and YSYEKL. The chain's CDR3 is CASSRERRAGVQETQYF. The DNA for the CDR3 is TGCGCCAGCAGCCGGGAACGAAGAGCGGGCGTACAAGAGACCCAGTACTTC.

The gene calls are TRBV5-1 and TRBJ2-5, with 9 bases identical to TRBD2. In germline, CDR1 is SGHRS, CDR2 YFSETQ. V dropped 1 base and J dropped 5; count of bases not matched to a gene: 9. The CDR3 contains 16 residues. DNA of the CDR3: TGCGCCAGCAGCTTGACCGGCGGGGGGGGCGCGGAGACCCAGTACTTC. Protein sequence: CASSLTGGGGAETQYF.

This sequence joins TRBV5-3 and TRBJ2-3, with TRBD1 matching 7 bases. TRBV5-3 is an ORF for which the function is uncertain. V gave up 0 bases and J gave up 0 bases; unmatched junction bases: 4. CDR3 size: 16 residues. CDR3 residues: CARSLEGTASTDTQYF. CDR3 DNA: TGTGCCAGAAGCTTGGAGGGGACAGCTAGCACAGATACGCAGTATTTT.

The chain employs TRBV6-6 and TRBJ1-1, with D maybe TRBD1 (6 bases). Deletions cut 5 bases from V and 4 bases from J, with 17 bases between. Per the germline V gene, CDR1 is MNHNY and CDR2 is SVGAGI (reference sequence). This CDR3 is 15 amino acids long. CDR3 nucleotide sequence: TGTGCCAGCAGTCCCCCGAACACCAGGGGCACTGAAGCTTTCTTT. Protein: CASSPPNTRGTEAFF.

The V gene is TRBV6-1, the J gene TRBJ2-7; 7 bases fit TRBD1. Trimming removed 6 bases from V and 4 bases from J; junction bases left unmatched: 6. CDR3 size: 13 residues. Germline CDR1 MNHNS, CDR2 SASEGT. The DNA of the CDR3 is TGTGCCAGCAGCGCCAACAGGGGATACGAGCAGTACTTC. Translated, it gives CASSANRGYEQYF.

This chain joins TRBV7-3 and TRBJ2-5, with TRBD2 identical over 8 bases. This CDR3 contains 15 residues. The ends lost 4 bases at V and 7 bases at J; junction bases unmatched: 11. Germline CDR1 and CDR2: SGHTA and FQGTGA. CDR3 region: CASSSTIGTRATQYF. The CDR3 nucleotides are TGTGCCAGCAGCTCAACAATAGGGACTAGGGCGACCCAGTACTTC.

The chain combines TRBV30 with TRBJ1-4; possibly TRBD1 for D (5 bases). Germline V gene sequence: CDR1 GTSNPN, CDR2 SVGIG (reference sequence). The V end lost 2 bases, the J end lost 7 bases, and 11 bases lay between the germline ends. CDR3 size: 13 residues. In nucleotides, the CDR3 is TGTGCCTGGAGTCAGGGCGGCCGTGAAAAACTGTTTTTT. Protein sequence: CAWSQGGREKLFF.

There are a few counts of this clone. The chain links TRBV5-1 to TRBJ2-7; no reliable D call. The V gene lost 0 bases and the J gene lost 2 bases, with 9 bases spanning the gap. Germline CDR1 reads SGHRS; CDR2 reads YFSETQ. This CDR3 comprises 14 residues. CDR3 bases: TGCGCCAGCAGCTTGGTAGTCCAGCCCTACGAGCAGTACTTC. Its protein is CASSLVVQPYEQYF.

CDR3 coding DNA: TGTGCCAGCAGTTACTCCGGGGACTGGACCTACGAGCAGTACTTC. Protein product: CASSYSGDWTYEQYF. The chain joins TRBV6-5 to TRBJ2-7; a possible D gene is TRBD2 (6 bases). The CDR3 extends over 15 amino acids. CDR1 MNHEY and CDR2 SVGAGI come from the germline V gene. Trimming removed 0 bases from V and 2 bases from J, with 11 bases in between.

This sequence joins TRBV11-2 and TRBJ2-7; 7 positions match TRBD1. Germline CDR1 and CDR2: SGHAT and FQNNGV. The V gene end was trimmed by 5 bases and the J gene end by 0 bases; junction bases not matched to a gene: 7. The CDR3 consists of 15 residues. CDR3 region: CASSVGQTSSYEQYF. CDR3 nucleotide sequence: TGTGCCAGCAGCGTGGGACAGACGAGCTCCTACGAGCAGTACTTC.

J is TRBJ2-3 and V is TRBV11-3; D is perhaps TRBD1 (6 bases). Germline V gene data show CDR1 as SGHNT and CDR2 as YENEEA. Deletions cut 5 bases from V and 5 bases from J, with 14 bases between. The CDR3 is 14 amino acids. DNA for the CDR3: TGTGCCAGCAGCGGGGGCCCTAAGGGAGATACGCAGTATTTT. This translates into CASSGGPKGDTQYF.

The chain has TRBV9 and TRBJ1-1; D gene unclear. This CDR3 is 13 amino acids long. Between the trimmed V and J ends, which lost 4 bases and 4 bases, there was a span of 11 bases. Germline CDR1 reads SGDLS; CDR2 reads YYNGEE. CDR3 DNA: TGTGCCAGCAGCTGGTCCACCGGCACTGAAGCTTTCTTT. Translating gives CASSWSTGTEAFF.

The chain uses TRBV9 and TRBJ2-3, with D possibly called TRBD1 or TRBD2 (5 bases each). The V end lost 1 base, the J end lost 2 bases, and 11 bases lay between the germline ends. CDR1 and CDR2 (germline): SGDLS, YYNGEE. CDR3 length equals 15 residues. Here the CDR3 reads CASSVNPGPTDTQYF. The DNA of the CDR3 is TGTGCCAGCAGCGTAAACCCGGGGCCCACAGATACGCAGTATTTT.

The chain recombines TRBV9 with TRBJ2-5, with D possibly being TRBD2 (7 bases). The CDR3 length is 16 residues. Trimming shortened V by 0 bases and J by 7 bases, and 19 bases separated the two germline ends. Germline values: CDR1 SGDLS, CDR2 YYNGEE. CDR3 loop: CASSVGGRRGHGTQYF. CDR3 nucleotides: TGTGCCAGCAGCGTAGGAGGGCGGCGGGGGCATGGGACCCAGTACTTC.

The table lists this clone with a count of one. V gene TRBV10-3 combines with J gene TRBJ2-1, with 9 bases that match TRBD2. Germline V CDR1 and CDR2: ENHRY, SYGVKD. The CDR3 extends over 16 amino acids. V shed 0 bases and J 4 bases; nucleotides not matched to a gene: 4. DNA for the CDR3: TGTGCCATCAGTGAGTCCCAAGCGGGGGGTTACAATGAGCAGTTCTTC. This codes for CAISESQAGGYNEQFF.

V and J are TRBV7-2 and TRBJ2-1, with D maybe TRBD1 (5 bases). Germline CDR1 is SGHTA and CDR2 is FQGNSA. The CDR3 extends over 15 amino acids. The V end lost 1 base, the J end lost 0 bases, and 7 bases lay between the germline ends. The CDR3 here is CASSLEGNSYNEQFF. The CDR3 DNA is TGTGCCAGCAGCTTAGAGGGGAACTCCTACAATGAGCAGTTCTTC.

This chain uses TRBV5-1 with TRBJ1-4; 7 bases line up with TRBD1. The J segment lost 6 bases and the V segment lost 4 bases, leaving 6 bases of the junction unmatched. This CDR3 comprises 14 residues. Germline V lookup: CDR1 SGHRS, CDR2 YFSETQ. The CDR3 sequence is CASSTGQQYEKLFF. The CDR3 nucleotides are TGCGCCAGCAGCACGGGACAGCAGTATGAAAAACTGTTTTTT.

This chain links TRBV21-1 with TRBJ2-5. TRBV21-1 is an annotated pseudogene. This CDR3 spans 14 amino acids. The CDR3, as DNA: TGTGCCAGCAGCCCTAAGGGGGGACAAGAGACCCAGTACTTC. Translation: CASSPKGGQETQYF.